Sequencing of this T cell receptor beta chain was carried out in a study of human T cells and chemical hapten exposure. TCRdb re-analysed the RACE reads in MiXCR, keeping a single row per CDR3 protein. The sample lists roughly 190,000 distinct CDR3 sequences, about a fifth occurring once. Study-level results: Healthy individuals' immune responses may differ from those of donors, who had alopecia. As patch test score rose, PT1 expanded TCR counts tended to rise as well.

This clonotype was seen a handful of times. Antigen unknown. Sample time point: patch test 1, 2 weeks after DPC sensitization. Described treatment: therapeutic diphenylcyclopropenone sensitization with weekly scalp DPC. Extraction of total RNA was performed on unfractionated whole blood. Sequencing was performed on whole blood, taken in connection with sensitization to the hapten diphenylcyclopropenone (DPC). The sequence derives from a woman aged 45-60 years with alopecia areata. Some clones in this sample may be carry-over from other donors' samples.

The CDR3 is CAISGGSDTEAFF. The DNA of the CDR3 is TGTGCCATCAGTGGGGGGTCGGACACTGAAGCTTTCTTT. This rearrangement joins TRBV10-3 to TRBJ1-1; tentative D call: TRBD1 (5 bases). The length of the CDR3 is 13 residues. Germline V gene data show CDR1 as ENHRY and CDR2 as SYGVKD. Deletions cut 4 bases from V and 3 bases from J, with 9 bases between.